This T cell receptor beta chain was recorded in a study of shared clonotypes between healthy human individuals. Deletions cut 1 base from V and 4 bases from J, with 7 bases between. Germline V lookup: CDR1 SEHNR, CDR2 FQNEAQ (reference sequence). The CDR3 loop spans 13 amino acids. Measured with immunoSEQ multiplex PCR; TCRdb has only the in-frame clones, and not every one. The table includes roughly 2.5 million clones, approximately 92% detected once. The rearrangement links TRBV7-9 to TRBJ2-5; D is unclear. The origin of this receptor is a man aged 18 to 29 in good health. Sequencing input: naive CD4+ T cells sorted from blood. Sample subset: CD45RA+ positively selected. CDR3 nucleotide sequence: TGTGCCAGCAGCTTAGAGGTAGTAGAGACCCAGTACTTC. Translating gives CASSLEVVETQYF.